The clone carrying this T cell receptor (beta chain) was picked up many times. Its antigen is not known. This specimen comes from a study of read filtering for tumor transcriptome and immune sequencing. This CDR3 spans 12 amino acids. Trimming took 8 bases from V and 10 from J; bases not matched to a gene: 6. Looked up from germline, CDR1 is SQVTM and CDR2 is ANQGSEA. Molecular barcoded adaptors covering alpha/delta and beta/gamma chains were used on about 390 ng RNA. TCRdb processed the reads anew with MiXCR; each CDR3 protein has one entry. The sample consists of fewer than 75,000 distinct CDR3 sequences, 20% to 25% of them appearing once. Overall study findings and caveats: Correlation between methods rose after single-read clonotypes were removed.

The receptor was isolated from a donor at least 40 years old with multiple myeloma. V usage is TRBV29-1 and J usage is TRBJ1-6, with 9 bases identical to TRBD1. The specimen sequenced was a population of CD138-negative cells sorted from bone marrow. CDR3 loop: CSNRDRESPLHF. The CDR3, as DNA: TGCAGCAACCGGGACAGGGAGTCACCCCTCCACTTT.